The 2 T cell receptor beta chains below come from one sample, sequenced in a study of identical twins. Via MiXCR, TCRdb re-called the 5' RACE reads, giving one row per CDR3 protein. This table holds fewer than 500,000 distinct CDR3 sequences, approximately 24% found once. This sample also belongs to another study, concerning T cells expressing NK-cell markers.

Sequenced sample: CD4+ T cells sorted from blood. The source of these receptors is a woman aged 18-29 years in good health.

The sample holds many counts of this clonotype. This chain uses TRBV3-1 with TRBJ1-1; the D is unclear. Germline V gene data show CDR1 as LGHDT and CDR2 as YNNKEL (reference sequence). The CDR3 is 14 amino acids. Between the trimmed V and J ends, which lost 2 bases and 1 base, there was a span of 8 bases. The CDR3 nucleotides are TGTGCCAGCAGCCAACACGGAGAGAACACTGAAGCTTTCTTT. The encoded protein is CASSQHGENTEAFF.

This clonotype was observed a few times. The chain links TRBV5-1 to TRBJ2-1; D is possibly TRBD1 or TRBD2 (5 bases each). CDR1 SGHRS and CDR2 YFSETQ come from the germline V gene. The V end was cut by 0 bases, the J end by 10 bases, with 14 bases between. The CDR3 extends over 14 amino acids. CDR3 residues: CASSLALGEREQFF. The CDR3 DNA reads as TGCGCCAGCAGCTTGGCTTTGGGGGAGAGGGAGCAGTTCTTC.